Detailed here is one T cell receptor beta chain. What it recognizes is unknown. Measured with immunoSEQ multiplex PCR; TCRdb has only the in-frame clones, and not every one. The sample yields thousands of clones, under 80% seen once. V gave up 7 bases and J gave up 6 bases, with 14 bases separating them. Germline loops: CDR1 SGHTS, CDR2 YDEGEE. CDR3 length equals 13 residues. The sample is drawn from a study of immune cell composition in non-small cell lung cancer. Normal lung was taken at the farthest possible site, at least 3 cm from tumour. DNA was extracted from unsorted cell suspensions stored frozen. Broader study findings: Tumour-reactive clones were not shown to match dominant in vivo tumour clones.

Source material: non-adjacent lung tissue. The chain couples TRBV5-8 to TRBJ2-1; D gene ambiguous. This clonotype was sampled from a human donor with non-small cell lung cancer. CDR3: CASSRGLFNEQFF. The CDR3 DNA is TGTGCCAGCTCCCGTGGCCTCTTCAATGAGCAGTTCTTC.